The source of this TCR beta chain is a study of blood T cells in healthy people across ages. It was with a sample-barcoded 5' primer and a J-beta primer mix that a second PCR of roughly 7 to 12 cycles was run. TCRdb called the 5' RACE reads again in MiXCR, with one record for every CDR3 protein. The data hold more than 650,000 distinct CDR3 sequences, with 22% observed a single time. The CDR3 covers 15 residues. CDR1 and CDR2 (germline): SGHTA, FQGNSA. Deletions cut 1 base from V and 0 bases from J, with 6 bases between. This clonotype was seen ten or more times. The target antigen is unknown. Researchers collected about 9.6 milliliters of peripheral blood from every single donor. The study, taken as a whole, reports: Higher diversity and more naive CD4+ cells were features of long-lived donors, compared to aged donors. Naive T cell percentage showed a strong correlation with the diversity of TCR beta.

This chain uses TRBV7-2 with TRBJ1-4; no clear D gene. The TCR originated in a man in his 70s in good health. Sequenced input: blood. CDR3 residues: CASSLGVATNEKLFF. CDR3 nucleotides: TGTGCCAGCAGCTTAGGTGTTGCAACTAATGAAAAACTGTTTTTT.